The clone carrying this T cell receptor beta chain turned up a few times. This CDR3 region has 13 residues. The V end lost 6 bases, the J end lost 13 bases, and 21 bases lay between the germline ends. The germline CDR1 and CDR2 sequences are LGHNA and YNFKEQ. This sample stems from a study of blood T cell repertoires in COVID-19. Study as a whole: There were acute and convalescent COVID-19 samples, and they came from the United States, Italy and Spain. PBMCs, B-cell-depleted T cells, or T cells were the source of the cDNA or gDNA that made up the material.

Measured with immunoSEQ multiplex PCR; TCRdb has only the in-frame clones, and not every one. The table records approximately 90,000 clones, about 85% of them present only once. This rearrangement joins TRBV4-2 to TRBJ1-2; D is perhaps TRBD1 (5 bases). The clonotype was recovered from a human donor in a cohort sampled during active COVID-19. Sequencing was done on a sample of peripheral blood. The CDR3: CASSSSVQARFTF. The CDR3, as DNA: TGTGCCAGCAGTAGCTCCGTACAGGCCCGGTTCACCTTC.